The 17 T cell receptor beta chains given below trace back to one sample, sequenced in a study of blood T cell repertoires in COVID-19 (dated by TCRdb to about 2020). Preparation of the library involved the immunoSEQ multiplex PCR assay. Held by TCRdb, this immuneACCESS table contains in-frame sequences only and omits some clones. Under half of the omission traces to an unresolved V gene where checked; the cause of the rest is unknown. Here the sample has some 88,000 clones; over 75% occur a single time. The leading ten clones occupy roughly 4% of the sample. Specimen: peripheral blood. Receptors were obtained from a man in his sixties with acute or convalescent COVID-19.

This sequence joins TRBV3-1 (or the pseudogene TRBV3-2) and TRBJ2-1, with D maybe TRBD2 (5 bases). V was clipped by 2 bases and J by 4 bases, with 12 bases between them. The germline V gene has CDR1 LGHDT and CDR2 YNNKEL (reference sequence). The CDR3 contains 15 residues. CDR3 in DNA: TGTGCCAGCAGCCAATCGGGATGGGCATACAATGAGCAGTTCTTC. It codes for CASSQSGWAYNEQFF.

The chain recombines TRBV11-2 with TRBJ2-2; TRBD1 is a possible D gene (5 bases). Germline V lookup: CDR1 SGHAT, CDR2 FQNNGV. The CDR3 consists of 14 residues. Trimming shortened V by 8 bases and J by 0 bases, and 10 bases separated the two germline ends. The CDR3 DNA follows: TGTGCCAGCGAAGCAGGGACGAACACCGGGGAGCTGTTTTTT. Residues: CASEAGTNTGELFF.

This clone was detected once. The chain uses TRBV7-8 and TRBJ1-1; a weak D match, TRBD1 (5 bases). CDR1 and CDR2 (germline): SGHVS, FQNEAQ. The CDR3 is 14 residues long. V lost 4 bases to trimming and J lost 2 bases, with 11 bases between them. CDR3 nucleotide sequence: TGTGCCAGCAGCTACTCGACAGTAAACACTGAAGCTTTCTTT. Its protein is CASSYSTVNTEAFF.

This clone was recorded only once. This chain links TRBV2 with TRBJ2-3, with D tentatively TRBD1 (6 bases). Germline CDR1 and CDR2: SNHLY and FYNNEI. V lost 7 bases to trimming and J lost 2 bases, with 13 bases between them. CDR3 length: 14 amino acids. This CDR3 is CASNSWTDTDTQYF. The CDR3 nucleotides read TGTGCCAGCAATTCTTGGACAGACACAGATACGCAGTATTTT.

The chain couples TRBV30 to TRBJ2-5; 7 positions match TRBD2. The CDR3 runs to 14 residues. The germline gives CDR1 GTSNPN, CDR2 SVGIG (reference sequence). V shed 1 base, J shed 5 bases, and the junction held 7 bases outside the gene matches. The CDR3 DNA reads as TGTGCCTGGAGTGGTGGGAGGGCCGAGGAGACCCAGTACTTC. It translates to CAWSGGRAEETQYF.

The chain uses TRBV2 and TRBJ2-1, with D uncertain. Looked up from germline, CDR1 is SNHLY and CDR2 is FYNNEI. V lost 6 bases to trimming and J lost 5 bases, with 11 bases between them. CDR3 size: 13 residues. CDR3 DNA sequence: TGTGCCAGCAGAAGCGACCGAAACAATGAGCAGTTCTTC. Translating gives CASRSDRNNEQFF.

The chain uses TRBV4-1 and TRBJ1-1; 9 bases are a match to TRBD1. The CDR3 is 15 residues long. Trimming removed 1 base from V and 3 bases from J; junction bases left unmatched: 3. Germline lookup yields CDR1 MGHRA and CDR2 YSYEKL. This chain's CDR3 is CASSQGQGGYTEAFF. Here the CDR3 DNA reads TGCGCCAGCAGCCAAGGACAGGGGGGATACACTGAAGCTTTCTTT.

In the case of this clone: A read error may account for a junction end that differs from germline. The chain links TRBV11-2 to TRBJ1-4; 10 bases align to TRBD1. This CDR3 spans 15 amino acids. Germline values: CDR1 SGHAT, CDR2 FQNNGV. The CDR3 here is CASSIDRGLSEKLFF. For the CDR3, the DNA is TGTGCCAGCAGCATAGACAGGGGGCTGAGTGAAAAACTGTTTTTT.

In nucleotides, the CDR3 is TGTGCCAGCAGCCCCCCTTGGTCTGCACATCGGGGCGGGGAGCTGTTTTTT. Its translation is CASSPPWSAHRGGELFF. The V and J genes are TRBV11-2 and TRBJ2-2; the D gene is possibly TRBD2 (5 bases). Trimming shortened V by 5 bases and J by 7 bases, and 23 bases separated the two germline ends. The germline CDR1 and CDR2 sequences are SGHAT and FQNNGV. This CDR3 region has 17 residues.

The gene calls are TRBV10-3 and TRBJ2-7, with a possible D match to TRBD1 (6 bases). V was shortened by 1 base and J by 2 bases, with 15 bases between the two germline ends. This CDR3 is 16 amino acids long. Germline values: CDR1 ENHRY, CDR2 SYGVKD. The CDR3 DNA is TGTGCCATCAGTGAGTTGGGGGCCGACAGGCCCTACGAGCAGTACTTC. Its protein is CAISELGADRPYEQYF.

In nucleotides, the CDR3 is TGTGCCAGCGCAAAACTTGCAAATGGCTACACCTTC. Translating gives CASAKLANGYTF. This chain connects TRBV12-3 or TRBV12-4 to TRBJ1-2; D remains ambiguous. This CDR3 is built from 12 residues. V was clipped by 8 bases and J by 6 bases, with 13 bases between them.

The CDR3, as DNA: TGTGCCAGCAGCTTGGGGCGGGCAGCCTATGGCTACACCTTC. Translating it yields CASSLGRAAYGYTF. The chain uses TRBV5-8 and TRBJ1-2; D uncertain. From germline, CDR1 is SGHTS and CDR2 YDEGEE. Trimming took 0 bases from V and 4 from J, leaving 10 bases between them. The CDR3 totals 14 residues. The variable domain in full, completed from reference TRBV5-8 and TRBJ1-2, reads EAGVTQSPTHLIKTRGQQATLRCSPISGHTSVYWYQQALGLGLQFLLWYDEGEERNRGNFPPRFSGRQFPNYSSELNVNALELEDSALYLCASSLGRAAYGYTFGSGTRLTVV.

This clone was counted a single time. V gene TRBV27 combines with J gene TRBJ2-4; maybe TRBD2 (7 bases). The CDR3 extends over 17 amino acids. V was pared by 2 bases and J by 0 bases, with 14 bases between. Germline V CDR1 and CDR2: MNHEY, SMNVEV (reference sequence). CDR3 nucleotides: TGTGCCAGCAGTTTAAGGGGCGGGGGCCTAGCCAAAAACATTCAGTACTTC. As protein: CASSLRGGGLAKNIQYF.

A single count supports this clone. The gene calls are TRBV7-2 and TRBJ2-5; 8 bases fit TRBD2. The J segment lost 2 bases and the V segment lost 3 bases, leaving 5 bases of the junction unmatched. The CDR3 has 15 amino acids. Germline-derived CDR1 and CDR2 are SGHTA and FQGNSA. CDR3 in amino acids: CASSLASGFQETQYF. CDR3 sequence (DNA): TGTGCCAGCAGCTTGGCTAGCGGGTTTCAAGAGACCCAGTACTTC.

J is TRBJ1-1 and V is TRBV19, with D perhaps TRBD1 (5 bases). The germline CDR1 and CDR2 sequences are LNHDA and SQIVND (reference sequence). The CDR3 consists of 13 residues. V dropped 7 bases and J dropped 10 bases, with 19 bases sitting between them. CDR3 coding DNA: TGTGCCAGTACCCTGAGGAGGGACCTAGTAGCTTTCTTT. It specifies CASTLRRDLVAFF.

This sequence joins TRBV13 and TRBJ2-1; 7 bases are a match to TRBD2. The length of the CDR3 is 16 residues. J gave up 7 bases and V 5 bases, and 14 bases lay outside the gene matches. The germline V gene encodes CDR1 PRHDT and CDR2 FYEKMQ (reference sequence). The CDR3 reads CASSPWDYFSENEQFF. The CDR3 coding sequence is TGTGCCAGCAGCCCTTGGGACTACTTTTCAGAGAATGAGCAGTTCTTC.

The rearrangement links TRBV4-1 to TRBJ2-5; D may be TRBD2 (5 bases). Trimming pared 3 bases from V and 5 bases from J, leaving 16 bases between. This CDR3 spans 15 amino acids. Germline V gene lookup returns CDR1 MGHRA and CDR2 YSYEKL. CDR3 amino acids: CASSHQSSAWETQYF. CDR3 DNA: TGCGCCAGCAGCCACCAAAGTAGCGCTTGGGAGACCCAGTACTTC.